This is a list of T cell receptor beta chains from one sample in a study of T cells in narcolepsy. The method was immunoSEQ multiplex PCR; TCRdb's version includes in-frame clones alone and lacks a portion of them. The sample has about 13,000 clones; 85% to 90% are singletons. Sequenced material: CD45RA- memory CD4+ T cells from PBMCs. Source of these receptors: a human donor with narcolepsy. Both conserved end residues are part of each CDR3. D genes are given only for firm matches. Only some rows state a clone size, as once, few, many or a class for expanded clones.

V gene	D gene	clone size	J gene	CDR3 DNA	CDR3 protein
TRBV19	NA	NA	TRBJ2-1	TGTGCCAGTAGTACCCTCACATCGCCTAATGAGCAGTTCTTC	CASSTLTSPNEQFF
TRBV2	TRBD1	NA	TRBJ1-4	TGTGCCAGCAGCAGACAGGGGGCTATCTCAACTAATGAAAAACTGTTTTTT	CASSRQGAISTNEKLFF
TRBV27	TRBD1	NA	TRBJ1-1	TGTGCCAGCAGTCCGATGGGACAGGGGGGGGTGAACACTGAAGCTTTCTTT	CASSPMGQGGVNTEAFF
TRBV20-1	NA	NA	TRBJ2-5	TGCAGTGCAAGCGTCACCCAGTACTTC	CSASVTQYF
TRBV6-1	NA	NA	TRBJ2-7	TGTGCCAGCAGTGTTCGTGTCTACGAGCAGTACTTC	CASSVRVYEQYF
TRBV5-4	NA	NA	TRBJ1-4	TGTGCCAGCAGCCACGACGGAGGAGGAGGGGAAAAACTGTTTTTT	CASSHDGGGGEKLFF
TRBV6-5	NA	NA	TRBJ2-3	TGTGCCAGCAGTATTAGGGGGAGCACAGATACGCAGTATTTT	CASSIRGSTDTQYF
TRBV2	TRBD2	NA	TRBJ2-1	TGTGCCAGCAGTTATAGCGGGATAAGCTCCTACAATGAGCAGTTCTTC	CASSYSGISSYNEQFF
TRBV10-2	TRBD2	NA	TRBJ2-7	TGCGCCAGCAATTCCCCTAGCGGACGTCACTACGAGCAGTACTTC	CASNSPSGRHYEQYF
TRBV5-6	TRBD2	NA	TRBJ2-1	TGTGCCACGGGGGGGGTTAGGGTCTTC	CATGGVRVF
TRBV6-5	NA	NA	TRBJ2-2	TGTGCCAGCAGTTACTCGAGATCCCACACCGGGGAGCTGTTTTTT	CASSYSRSHTGELFF
TRBV11-2	TRBD2	NA	TRBJ2-7	TGTGCCAGCAGCTTAAAAACGGGACTAGCGGGACTCTACGAGCAGTACTTC	CASSLKTGLAGLYEQYF
TRBV11-3	TRBD2	NA	TRBJ2-1	TGTGCCAGCAGACTAAGCGGGACGGGAAATGAGCAGTTCTTC	CASRLSGTGNEQFF
TRBV20-1	NA	NA	TRBJ2-5	TGCAGTGCTCTCCTCCAAGAGACCCAGTACTTC	CSALLQETQYF
TRBV5-6	NA	NA	TRBJ2-7	TGTGCCAGCAGCTTGGGGCTCCGAAGCGTCTACGAGCAGTACTTC	CASSLGLRSVYEQYF
TRBV15	TRBD2	once	TRBJ2-1	TGTGCCACCAGCCCCCAAAGACTGGGAGGGGAGCAGTTCTTC	CATSPQRLGGEQFF
TRBV7-2	TRBD1	NA	TRBJ2-7	TGTGCCAGCAGCTTAAGGGGGCGCGTCTCCTACGAGCAGTACTTC	CASSLRGRVSYEQYF
TRBV11-2	TRBD1	NA	TRBJ1-1	TGTGCCAGCAGTCCTTACAGGGGGATGAACACTGAAGCTTTCTTT	CASSPYRGMNTEAFF